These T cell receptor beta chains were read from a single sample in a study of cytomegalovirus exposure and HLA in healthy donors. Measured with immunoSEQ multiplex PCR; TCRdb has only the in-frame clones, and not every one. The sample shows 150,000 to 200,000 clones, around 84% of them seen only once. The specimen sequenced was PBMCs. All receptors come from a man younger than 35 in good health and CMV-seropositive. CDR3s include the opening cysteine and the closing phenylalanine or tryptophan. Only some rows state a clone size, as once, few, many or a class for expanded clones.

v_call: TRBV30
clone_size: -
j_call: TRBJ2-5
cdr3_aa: CAWSDTGRGETQYF

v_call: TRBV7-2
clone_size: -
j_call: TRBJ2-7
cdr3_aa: CASSPPRREGPEQYF

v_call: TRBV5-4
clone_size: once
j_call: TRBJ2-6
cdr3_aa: CASSLAWGGGANVLTF

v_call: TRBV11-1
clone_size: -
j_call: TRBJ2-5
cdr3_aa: CASSADRGPETQYF

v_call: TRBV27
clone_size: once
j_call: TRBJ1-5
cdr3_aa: CARGQNFQPQHF

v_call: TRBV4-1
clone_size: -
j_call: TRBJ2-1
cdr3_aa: CASSPGEGWEQFF

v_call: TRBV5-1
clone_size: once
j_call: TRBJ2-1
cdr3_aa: CASSLRGGGADNEQFF

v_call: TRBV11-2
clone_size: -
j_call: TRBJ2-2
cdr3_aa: CASSRGLAGFVGELFF

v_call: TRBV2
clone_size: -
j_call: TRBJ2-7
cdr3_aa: CASSTGGGEQYF

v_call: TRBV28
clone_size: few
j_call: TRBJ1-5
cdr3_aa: CASSAGGISNQPQHF

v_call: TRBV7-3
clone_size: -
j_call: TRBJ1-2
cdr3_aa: CASSLSRQGHGYTF

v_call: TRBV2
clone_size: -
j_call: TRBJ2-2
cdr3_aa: CASSGTREGGELFF

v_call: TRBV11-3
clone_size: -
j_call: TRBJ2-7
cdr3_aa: CASSLFREGASYEQYF

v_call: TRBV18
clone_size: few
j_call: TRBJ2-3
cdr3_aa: CASSPWGLHTDTQYF

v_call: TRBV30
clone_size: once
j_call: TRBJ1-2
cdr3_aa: CAWSADWVWNYGYTF

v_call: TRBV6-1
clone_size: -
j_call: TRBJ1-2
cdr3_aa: CATPGGSPYGYTF

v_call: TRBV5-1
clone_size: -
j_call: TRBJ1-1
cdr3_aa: CASSKEGGRMNTEAFF

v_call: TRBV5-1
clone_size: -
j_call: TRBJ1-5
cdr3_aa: CASSLDRAGPQHF

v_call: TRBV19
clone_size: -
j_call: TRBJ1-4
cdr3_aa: CASSIKGQLNEKLFF

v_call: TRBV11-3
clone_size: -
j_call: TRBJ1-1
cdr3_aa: CASSFRPGDTEAFF

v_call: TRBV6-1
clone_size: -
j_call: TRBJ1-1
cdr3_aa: CASSDSVNTEAFF

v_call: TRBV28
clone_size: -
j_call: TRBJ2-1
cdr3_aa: CASSLRGLLNNEQFF

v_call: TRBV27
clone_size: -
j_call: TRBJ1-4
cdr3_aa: CACRGLATNEKLFF

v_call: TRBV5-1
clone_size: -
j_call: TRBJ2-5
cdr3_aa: CASSQRQGIRETQYF

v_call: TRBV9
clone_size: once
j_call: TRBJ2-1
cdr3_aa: CASSVEGGEQFF

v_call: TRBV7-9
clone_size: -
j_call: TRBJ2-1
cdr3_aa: CASSLGTSLEQFF

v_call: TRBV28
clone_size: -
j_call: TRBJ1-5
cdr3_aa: CASSWDRGSQPQHF

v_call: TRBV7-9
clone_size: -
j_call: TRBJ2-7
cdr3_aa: CASSLGQYYEQYF

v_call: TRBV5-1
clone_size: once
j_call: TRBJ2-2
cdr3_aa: CASREHTNTGELFF

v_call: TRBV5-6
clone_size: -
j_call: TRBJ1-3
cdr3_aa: CASSLAYAPGNTIYF

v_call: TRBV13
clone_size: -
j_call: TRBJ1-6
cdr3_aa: CASSYFGQGNSYNSPLHF

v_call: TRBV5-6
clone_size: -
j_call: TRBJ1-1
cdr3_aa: CASSLGLTNTEAFF

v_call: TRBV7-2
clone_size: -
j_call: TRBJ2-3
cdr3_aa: CASSLGQGPTDTQYF

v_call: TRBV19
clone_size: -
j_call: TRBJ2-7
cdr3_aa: CASSPLAGGYEQYF

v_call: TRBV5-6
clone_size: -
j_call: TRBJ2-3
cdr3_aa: CASSSRGESDTQYF

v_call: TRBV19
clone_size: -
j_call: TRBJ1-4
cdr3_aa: CASMGTSGQVDEKLFF

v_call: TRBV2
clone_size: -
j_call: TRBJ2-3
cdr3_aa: CASSQDRGTTDTQYF

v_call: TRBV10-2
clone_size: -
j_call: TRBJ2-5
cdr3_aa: CASSGLAGIETQYF

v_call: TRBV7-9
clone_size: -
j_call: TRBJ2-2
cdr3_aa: CASSLGQGGGELFF

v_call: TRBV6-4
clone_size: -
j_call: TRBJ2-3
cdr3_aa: CASSATGGSNTQYF

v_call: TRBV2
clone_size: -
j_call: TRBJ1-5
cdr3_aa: CASSERLTPQHF

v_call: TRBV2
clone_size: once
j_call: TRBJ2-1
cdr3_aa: CASGTRTGEQFF

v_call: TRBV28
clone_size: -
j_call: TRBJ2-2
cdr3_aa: CASSLVSGIAGELFF

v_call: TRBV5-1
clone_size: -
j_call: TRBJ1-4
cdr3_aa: CASSLDRGPPNEKLFF

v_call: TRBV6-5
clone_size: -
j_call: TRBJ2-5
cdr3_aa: CASSYSGGSLETQYF

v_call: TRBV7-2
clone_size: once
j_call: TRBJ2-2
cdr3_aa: CASSLVHTGGGDTGELFF

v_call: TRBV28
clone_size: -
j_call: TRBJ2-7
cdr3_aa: CASRLRQVEDEQYF

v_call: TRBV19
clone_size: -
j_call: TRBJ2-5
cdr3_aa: CASTSSGGETQYF

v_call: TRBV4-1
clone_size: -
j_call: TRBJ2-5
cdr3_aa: CASSQSRSGSRETQYF

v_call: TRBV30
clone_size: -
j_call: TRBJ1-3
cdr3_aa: CAWRKEQGLGNTIYF